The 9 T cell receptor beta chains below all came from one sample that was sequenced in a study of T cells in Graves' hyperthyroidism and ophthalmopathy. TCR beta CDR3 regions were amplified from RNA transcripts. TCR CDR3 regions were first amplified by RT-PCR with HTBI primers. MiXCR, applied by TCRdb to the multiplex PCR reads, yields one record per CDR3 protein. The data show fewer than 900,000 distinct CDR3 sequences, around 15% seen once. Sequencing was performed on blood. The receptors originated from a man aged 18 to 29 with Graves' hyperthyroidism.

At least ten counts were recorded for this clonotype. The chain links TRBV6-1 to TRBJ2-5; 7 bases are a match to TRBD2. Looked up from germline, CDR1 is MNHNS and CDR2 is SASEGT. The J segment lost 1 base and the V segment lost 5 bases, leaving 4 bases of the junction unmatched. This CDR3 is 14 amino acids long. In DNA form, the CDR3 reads TGTGCCAGCAGTTCCGGGAGGCCCCAAGAGACCCAGTACTTC. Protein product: CASSSGRPQETQYF.

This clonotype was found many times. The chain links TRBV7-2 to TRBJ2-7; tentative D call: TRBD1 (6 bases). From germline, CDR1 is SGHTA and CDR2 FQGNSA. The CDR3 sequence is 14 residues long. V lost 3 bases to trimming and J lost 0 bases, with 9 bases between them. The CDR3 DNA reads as TGTGCCAGCAGCTTCAAACAGGGCTCCTACGAGCAGTACTTC. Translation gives CASSFKQGSYEQYF.

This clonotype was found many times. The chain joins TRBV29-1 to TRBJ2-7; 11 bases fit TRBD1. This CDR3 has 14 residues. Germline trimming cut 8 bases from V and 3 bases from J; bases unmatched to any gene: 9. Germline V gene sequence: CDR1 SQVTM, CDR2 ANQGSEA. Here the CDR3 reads CSLVPGQGDYEQYF. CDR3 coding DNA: TGCAGCCTTGTTCCGGGACAGGGGGACTACGAGCAGTACTTC.

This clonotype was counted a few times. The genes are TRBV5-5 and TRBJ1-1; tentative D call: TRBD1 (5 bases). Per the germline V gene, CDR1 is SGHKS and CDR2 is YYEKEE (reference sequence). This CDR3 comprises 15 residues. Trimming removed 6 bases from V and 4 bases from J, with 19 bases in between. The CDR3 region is CASTLGGSGSTEAFF. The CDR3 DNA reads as TGTGCCAGCACCCTGGGGGGGTCGGGAAGCACTGAAGCTTTCTTT.

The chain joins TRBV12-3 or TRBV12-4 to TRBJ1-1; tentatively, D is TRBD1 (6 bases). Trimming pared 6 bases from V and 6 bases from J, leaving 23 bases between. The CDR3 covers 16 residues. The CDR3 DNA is TGTGCCAGCAGAACCTGGGACCCGGGGGCCGACGCTGAAGCTTTCTTT. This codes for CASRTWDPGADAEAFF.

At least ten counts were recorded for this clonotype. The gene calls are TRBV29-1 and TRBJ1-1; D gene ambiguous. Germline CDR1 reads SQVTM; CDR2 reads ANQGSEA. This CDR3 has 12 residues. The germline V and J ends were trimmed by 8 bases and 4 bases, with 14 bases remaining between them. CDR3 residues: CSPHLASTEAFF. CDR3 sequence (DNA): TGCAGCCCTCATTTAGCAAGCACTGAAGCTTTCTTT.

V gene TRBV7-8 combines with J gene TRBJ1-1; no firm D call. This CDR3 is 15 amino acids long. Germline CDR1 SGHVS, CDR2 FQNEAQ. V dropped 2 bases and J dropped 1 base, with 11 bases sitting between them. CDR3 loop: CASSLYTAGNTEAFF. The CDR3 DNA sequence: TGTGCCAGCAGCTTATATACAGCTGGGAACACTGAAGCTTTCTTT.

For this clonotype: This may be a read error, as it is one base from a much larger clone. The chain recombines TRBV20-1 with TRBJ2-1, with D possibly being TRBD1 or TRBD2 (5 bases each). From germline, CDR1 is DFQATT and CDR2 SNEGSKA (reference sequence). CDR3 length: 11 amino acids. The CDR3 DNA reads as TGCAGTGCAAAACGAGGGGATGAGCCGTTCTTC. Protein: CSAKRGDEPFF.

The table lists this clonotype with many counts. CDR3 bases: TGTGCCAGCAGGGACCTTAGCGGGCTGACCTACGAGCAGTACTTC. It translates to CASRDLSGLTYEQYF. The chain employs TRBV2 and TRBJ2-7; 7 positions agree with TRBD2. Germline V CDR1 and CDR2: SNHLY, FYNNEI. The V segment lost 6 bases and the J segment 2 bases; nucleotides outside the gene matches: 10. The CDR3 totals 15 residues.